This paragraph covers one TCR beta chain sequence. This clone was recorded once. The antigen it binds to is not known. No base quality values were provided; no much bigger clone lies one nucleotide off. This sample was included in a study of blood T cell repertoires in COVID-19 (dated by TCRdb to 2018 to 2020). Turning to the overall study: Collaborator samples came from the United States, Italy and Spain and covered acute and convalescent phases of COVID-19. The prospective study material was composed of cDNA or gDNA derived from T cells, B-cell-depleted T cells, or PBMCs. Deeply sampled blood TCRbeta repertoires from subjects exposed to, actively infected with, or recovered from COVID-19 were included in the dataset. A freely available public database, intended as a resource for researchers studying the immune response to SARS-CoV-2, is where the repertoires were released. Samples were obtained from the ongoing ImmuneRACE study (first 160 participants) and from over a thousand subjects provided by 6 global collaborators. A de-identified subject ID, COVID-19 status, age in years and sex were almost always included in the sample metadata. Where HLA class I and class II types were available, the types were taken from metadata supplied by the sample provider, not from assay-based typing.

Participants in the prospective study were enrolled through a virtual design, were aged roughly 18 to 100 years, and lived in 24 United States geographic areas. In the prospective study, cohorts were assigned on the basis of participant-reported clinical history obtained from a screening survey and a study questionnaire. Recovered participants in ImmuneRACE Cohort 3 were defined as having two consecutive negative NP/OP PCR tests, clearance from a healthcare professional, or resolution of symptoms. In the prospective study, mobile phlebotomists collected whole blood, serum and a nasopharyngeal or oropharyngeal swab from each participant. Additional blood draws and questionnaires over an approximately two-month period could optionally be provided by prospective study participants. Before DNA extraction, prospective study blood samples were shipped either frozen or at room temperature. Results the study describes overall, beyond this receptor: Clinical and demographic metadata were provided uncurated, with the amount varying by source and participant.

The immunoSEQ Assay, a bias-controlled multiplex PCR, was used to amplify TCRbeta CDR3 regions from genomic DNA. In the authors' own workflow: The number of nucleated cells in each sample was estimated from the amplification of reference gene primers within the assay. To quantify the absolute abundance of each unique TCRbeta CDR3 rearrangement, sequence reads were collapsed and filtered. For each sample, productive Simpson clonality was calculated as the square root of Simpson's diversity index over productive rearrangements. Sourced from immuneACCESS, this table was stored by TCRdb with only in-frame sequences that have V and J called. A share of the clones is absent; for the studies checked, an unresolved V gene accounts for under half, and the remainder has no known explanation. The D gene and trimming were derived from the DNA, and the V and J assignments and clone size from that table. A total of hundreds of thousands of clones appear in this sample, more than 75% of them only once. The ten largest make up approximately 9.3% of the sample.

The CDR3, from cysteine to phenylalanine, totals 14 residues. Only the CDR3 part of the read is kept: 42 bases, read in frame from the first base. V drops 2 bases and J drops 1 base, leaving 6 bases in between. CDR1 is given as SNHLY and CDR2 as FYNNEI, both from the germline V gene. This clonotype was sampled from a woman in her forties or fifties who had recovered from COVID-19. Here the chain combines TRBV2 and TRBJ1-3; the D gene assignment is ambiguous. Sample: PBMCs or T cells enriched from blood (not recorded which). The nucleotide sequence is given as TGTGCCAGCAGTGAACTGAGATCTGGAAACACCATATATTTT. The encoded protein is CASSELRSGNTIYF.